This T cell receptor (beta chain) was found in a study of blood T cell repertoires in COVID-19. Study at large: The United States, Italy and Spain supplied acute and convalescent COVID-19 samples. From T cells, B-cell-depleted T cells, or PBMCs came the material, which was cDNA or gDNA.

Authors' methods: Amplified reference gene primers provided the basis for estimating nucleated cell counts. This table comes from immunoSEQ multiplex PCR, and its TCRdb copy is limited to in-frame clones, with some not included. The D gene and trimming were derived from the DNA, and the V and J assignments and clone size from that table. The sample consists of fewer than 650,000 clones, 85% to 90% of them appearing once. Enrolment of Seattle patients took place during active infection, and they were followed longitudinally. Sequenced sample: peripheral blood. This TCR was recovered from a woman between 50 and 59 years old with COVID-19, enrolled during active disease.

As DNA, the CDR3 is TGTGCCACCAGCAGAGATAAGGGACAGGCGGAGACCCAGTACTTC. Translation gives CATSRDKGQAETQYF. The chain recombines TRBV15 with TRBJ2-5; 8 bases agree with TRBD1. Trimming cost V 0 bases and J 5 bases; bases outside gene matches: 5. CDR1 is LNHNV, CDR2 YYDKDF, per germline (reference sequence). The CDR3 runs to 15 residues. The variable domain in full, with the rest retrieved from reference TRBV15 and TRBJ2-5, is DAMVIQNPRYQVTQFGKPVTLSCSQTLNHNVMYWYQQKSSQAPKLLFHYYDKDFNNEADTPDNFQSRRPNTSFCFLDIRSPGLGDTAMYLCATSRDKGQAETQYFGPGTRLLVL.